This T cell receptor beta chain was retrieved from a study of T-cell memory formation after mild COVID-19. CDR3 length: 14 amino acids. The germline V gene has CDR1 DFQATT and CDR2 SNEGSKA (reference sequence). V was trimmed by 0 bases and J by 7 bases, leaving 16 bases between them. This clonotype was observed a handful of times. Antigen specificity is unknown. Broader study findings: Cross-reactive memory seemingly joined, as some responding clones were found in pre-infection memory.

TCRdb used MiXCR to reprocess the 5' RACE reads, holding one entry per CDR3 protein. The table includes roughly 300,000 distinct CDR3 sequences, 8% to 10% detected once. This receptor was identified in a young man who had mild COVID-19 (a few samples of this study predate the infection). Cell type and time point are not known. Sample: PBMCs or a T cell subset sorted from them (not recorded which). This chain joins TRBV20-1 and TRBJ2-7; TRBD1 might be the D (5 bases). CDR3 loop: CSARDGTLQGEQYF. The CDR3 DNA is TGCAGTGCTAGAGATGGCACTTTGCAGGGAGAGCAGTACTTC.